These 11 T cell receptor beta chains were all obtained from the same sample, sequenced in a study of blood T cell repertoires in COVID-19. Assay used: immunoSEQ multiplex PCR; TCRdb lists only in-frame clones, some missing. In the table there are some 250,000 clones, 70% to 75% of which are singletons. Sequences were obtained from peripheral blood. The receptors originated from a woman older than 75 with acute or convalescent COVID-19.

Remarks on this clone: The same CDR3 also results from other DNA sequences found in this sample. The chain employs TRBV20-1 and TRBJ2-5; no firm D call. The CDR3 extends over 11 amino acids. V was trimmed by 3 bases and J by 1 base, leaving 3 bases between them. Germline lookup yields CDR1 DFQATT and CDR2 SNEGSKA (reference sequence). The CDR3 here is CSARAQETQYF. CDR3 nucleotides: TGCAGTGCTAGGGCCCAAGAGACCCAGTACTTC.

This clone was seen just once. The CDR3 DNA reads TGTGCCAGCAGTATACCCAGGGGGCAGAGCGGTGAAAAACTGTTTTTT. It encodes CASSIPRGQSGEKLFF. The gene calls are TRBV2 and TRBJ1-4, with 8 bases that match TRBD1. The length of the CDR3 is 16 residues. Germline-derived CDR1 and CDR2 are SNHLY and FYNNEI. The junction had 12 bases not matched to a gene; V was cut back by 5 bases and J by 7 bases.

This clone has more than one count but fewer than ten. This rearrangement joins TRBV27 to TRBJ1-2; 7 positions agree with TRBD1. V trimming: 2 bases; J trimming: 3 bases; junction bases outside the gene matches: 9. The CDR3 length is 16 residues. Germline V gene sequence: CDR1 MNHEY, CDR2 SMNVEV (reference sequence). The CDR3 reads CASSLKGTAADYGYTF. DNA of the CDR3: TGTGCCAGCAGTTTAAAGGGGACAGCCGCTGACTATGGCTACACCTTC.

The rearrangement uses TRBV19 and TRBJ2-5, with TRBD1 matching 7 bases. Germline V gene data show CDR1 as LNHDA and CDR2 as SQIVND (reference sequence). With V trimmed by 10 bases and J by 3 bases, 8 bases remained unmatched. The CDR3 contains 13 residues. CDR3 nucleotide sequence: TGTGCCACTACGGGACAGAGGAAAGAGACCCAGTACTTC. Translating it yields CATTGQRKETQYF.

This rearrangement joins TRBV7-9 to TRBJ1-6; D ambiguous. V dropped 3 bases and J dropped 6 bases, with 12 bases sitting between them. Germline assignment: CDR1 SEHNR and CDR2 FQNEAQ (reference sequence). The CDR3 length is 15 residues. The CDR3 nucleotides read TGTGCCAGCAGCTTCGACAAAGGAGGTAATTCACCCCTCCACTTT. Residues: CASSFDKGGNSPLHF. The variable domain in full, completed from reference TRBV7-9 and TRBJ1-6, reads DTGVSQNPRHKITKRGQNVTFRCDPISEHNRLYWYRQTLGQGPEFLTYFQNEAQLEKSRLLSDRFSAERPKGSFSTLEIQRTEQGDSAMYLCASSFDKGGNSPLHFGNGTRLTVT.

V and J are TRBV4-1 and TRBJ1-2; D might be TRBD1 (6 bases). From germline, CDR1 is MGHRA and CDR2 YSYEKL. The length of the CDR3 is 13 residues. V was pared by 6 bases and J by 6 bases, with 14 bases between. CDR3 coding DNA: TGCGCCAGCAGTCCTACAGGGTGGAATGGCTACACCTTC. Protein: CASSPTGWNGYTF.

The V and J genes are TRBV30 and TRBJ2-2; a possible D gene is TRBD1 (5 bases). Trimming removed 0 bases from V and 3 bases from J, with 5 bases in between. The CDR3 totals 13 residues. Germline V gene sequence: CDR1 GTSNPN, CDR2 SVGIG (reference sequence). The CDR3 loop is CAWSVGDTGELFF. CDR3 nucleotides: TGTGCCTGGAGTGTAGGGGACACCGGGGAGCTGTTTTTT.

The CDR3 loop reads CASRPPGQTTTHSNQPQHF. CDR3 bases: TGTGCCAGCAGACCTCCGGGACAGACAACAACACATAGCAATCAGCCCCAGCATTTT. V gene TRBV7-9 combines with J gene TRBJ1-5; 7 bases agree with TRBD1. Germline CDR1 reads SEHNR; CDR2 reads FQNEAQ (reference sequence). CDR3 length: 19 amino acids. The V segment lost 6 bases and the J segment 0 bases; nucleotides outside the gene matches: 17.

The chain recombines TRBV6-2 or TRBV6-3 with TRBJ2-7, with unresolved D. V was shortened by 0 bases and J by 0 bases, with 12 bases between the two germline ends. Per the germline V gene, CDR1 is MNHEY and CDR2 is SVGEGT. The CDR3 loop spans 16 amino acids. Here the CDR3 reads CASSYSWQASSYEQYF. DNA of the CDR3: TGTGCCAGCAGTTACTCGTGGCAGGCCAGCTCCTACGAGCAGTACTTC.

This clone was seen a few times. The rearrangement joins TRBV15 to TRBJ1-2, with 8 bases matching TRBD1. CDR1 and CDR2 from the germline V gene are LNHNV and YYDKDF (reference sequence). V was clipped by 4 bases and J by 4 bases; unmatched bases: 14. This CDR3 spans 17 amino acids. Here the CDR3 DNA reads TGTGCCACCAGCATACCGGGACAGGAGGGTAGTAGCTATGGCTACACCTTC. Amino acids: CATSIPGQEGSSYGYTF.

The gene calls are TRBV2 and TRBJ1-6; TRBD1 aligns across 9 bases. After removal of 6 bases from V and 7 bases from J, the junction contained 7 bases not matched to a gene. In germline, CDR1 is SNHLY, CDR2 FYNNEI. This CDR3 is 15 amino acids long. CDR3: CASRGQGLGNSPLHF. CDR3 DNA: TGTGCCAGCAGGGGACAGGGTTTAGGGAATTCACCCCTCCACTTT. The full variable domain, completed using reference TRBV2 and TRBJ1-6, is EPEVTQTPSHQVTQMGQEVILRCVPISNHLYFYWYRQILGQKVEFLVSFYNNEISEKSEIFDDQFSVERPDGSNFTLKIRSTKLEDSAMYFCASRGQGLGNSPLHFGNGTRLTVT.